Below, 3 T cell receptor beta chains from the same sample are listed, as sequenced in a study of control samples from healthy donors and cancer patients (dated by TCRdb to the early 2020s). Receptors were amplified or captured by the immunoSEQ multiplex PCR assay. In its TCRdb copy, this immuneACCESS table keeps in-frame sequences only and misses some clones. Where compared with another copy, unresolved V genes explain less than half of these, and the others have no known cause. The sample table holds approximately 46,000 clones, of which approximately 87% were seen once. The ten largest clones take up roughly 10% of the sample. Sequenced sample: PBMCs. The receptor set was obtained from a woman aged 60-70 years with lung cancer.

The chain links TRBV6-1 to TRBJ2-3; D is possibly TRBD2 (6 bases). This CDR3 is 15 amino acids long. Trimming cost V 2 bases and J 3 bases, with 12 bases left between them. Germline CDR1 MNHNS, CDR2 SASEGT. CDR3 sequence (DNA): TGTGCCAGCAGTGAATGGGGTGGAGGGACAGATACGCAGTATTTT. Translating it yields CASSEWGGGTDTQYF.

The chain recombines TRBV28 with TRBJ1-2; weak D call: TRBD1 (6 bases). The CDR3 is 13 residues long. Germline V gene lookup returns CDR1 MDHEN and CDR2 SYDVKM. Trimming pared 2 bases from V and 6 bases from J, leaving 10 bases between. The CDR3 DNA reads TGTGCCAGCAGTTTAATAGGGGGGGATGGCTACACCTTC. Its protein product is CASSLIGGDGYTF.

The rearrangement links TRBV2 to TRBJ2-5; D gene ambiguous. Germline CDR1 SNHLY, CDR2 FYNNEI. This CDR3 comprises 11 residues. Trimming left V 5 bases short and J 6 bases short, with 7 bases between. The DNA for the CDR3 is TGTGCCAGCAGTTTAAAAAAGACCCAGTACTTC. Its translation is CASSLKKTQYF.